One and the same sample provided the 19 T cell receptor beta chains below, sequenced in a study of T cells after posttransplantation cyclophosphamide. Some clones are missing from TCRdb's copy, which holds only in-frame ones; the method was immunoSEQ multiplex PCR. The table lists approximately 39,000 clones, with no singletons. The sequenced material came from PBMCs. The receptors originated from a girl between 10 and 17 years old in good health, CMV-negative, and a related stem cell transplant donor.

This clone has ten or more counts. The chain links TRBV15 to TRBJ1-5; D remains unclear. Germline V gene data show CDR1 as LNHNV and CDR2 as YYDKDF (reference sequence). CDR3 size: 13 residues. Trimming left V 6 bases short and J 7 bases short, with 13 bases between. CDR3 sequence (DNA): TGTGCCACCAGTGCCGGGGATAAGCAGCCCCAGCATTTT. Its protein product is CATSAGDKQPQHF. The entire variable domain, with the rest obtained from reference TRBV15 and TRBJ1-5, is as follows: DAMVIQNPRYQVTQFGKPVTLSCSQTLNHNVMYWYQQKSSQAPKLLFHYYDKDFNNEADTPDNFQSRRPNTSFCFLDIRSPGLGDTAMYLCATSAGDKQPQHFGDGTRLSIL.

This clone was observed many times. V is TRBV5-5 and J is TRBJ2-3; 13 bases fit TRBD2. The CDR3 is 18 residues long. The V gene's germline CDR1 is SGHKS and CDR2 YYEKEE (reference sequence). V was clipped by 2 bases and J by 5 bases; unmatched bases: 11. The CDR3 sequence: CASSFRLAGGPGVDTQYF. CDR3 coding DNA: TGTGCCAGCAGCTTCCGACTAGCGGGGGGTCCGGGAGTAGATACGCAGTATTTT.

J is TRBJ2-4 and V is TRBV29-1; D is undetermined. The germline V and J ends were trimmed by 1 base and 5 bases, with 15 bases remaining between them. This CDR3 spans 15 amino acids. CDR1 is SQVTM, CDR2 ANQGSEA, per germline. The CDR3 DNA follows: TGCAGCGTTGAAGGGCCAGCGAGAGGAGAAAACATTCAGTACTTC. This translates into CSVEGPARGENIQYF.

This clone was detected only a few times. The V and J genes are TRBV18 and TRBJ1-1; 10 bases align to TRBD1. The junction had 2 bases not matched to a gene; V was cut back by 3 bases and J by 1 base. The CDR3 is 15 residues long. Germline loops: CDR1 KGHSH, CDR2 LQKENI. This chain's CDR3 is CASSPWDRGNTEAFF. CDR3 coding DNA: TGTGCCAGCTCACCCTGGGACAGGGGGAACACTGAAGCTTTCTTT.

This clone was seen ten or more times. The rearrangement links TRBV5-1 to TRBJ2-7, with 7 bases aligning to TRBD2. Germline V lookup: CDR1 SGHRS, CDR2 YFSETQ. This CDR3 is 17 amino acids long. Trimming removed 3 bases from V and 3 bases from J; junction bases left unmatched: 15. The DNA for the CDR3 is TGCGCCAGCAGCTCCACTAGATCAGCGGGGCGATTCTACGAGCAGTACTTC. This translates into CASSSTRSAGRFYEQYF.

This clone has ten or more counts. V is TRBV7-8 and J is TRBJ1-1; TRBD1 aligns across 8 bases. Germline V gene sequence: CDR1 SGHVS, CDR2 FQNEAQ. V was clipped by 5 bases and J by 4 bases; unmatched bases: 9. The CDR3 is 15 residues long. CDR3 nucleotide sequence: TGTGCCAGCAGCCTACTTCCGGACAGGGCCACTGAAGCTTTCTTT. Protein product: CASSLLPDRATEAFF.

This clone showed up many times. The chain combines TRBV7-3 with TRBJ2-7; the D gene is possibly TRBD2 (6 bases). CDR1 is SGHTA, CDR2 FQGTGA, per germline. Deletions cut 3 bases from V and 3 bases from J, with 9 bases between. The CDR3 spans 13 residues. The CDR3 nucleotides are TGTGCCAGCAGCTTTATGGGGGGCTACGAGCAGTACTTC. Its protein product is CASSFMGGYEQYF.

In this sample, this clone turned up many times. V usage is TRBV5-1 and J usage is TRBJ2-7; maybe TRBD2 (5 bases). From germline, CDR1 is SGHRS and CDR2 YFSETQ. The V end lost 3 bases, the J end lost 0 bases, and 10 bases lay between the germline ends. CDR3 length: 14 residues. The CDR3 loop reads CASSSGLSSYEQYF. CDR3 nucleotide sequence: TGCGCCAGCAGCTCCGGACTTAGCTCCTACGAGCAGTACTTC.

This clone was detected many times. The chain has TRBV7-2 and TRBJ2-7; TRBD1 might be the D (6 bases). The germline CDR1 and CDR2 sequences are SGHTA and FQGNSA. This CDR3 is built from 15 residues. Trimming took 2 bases from V and 0 from J, leaving 11 bases between them. CDR3 bases: TGTGCCAGCAGCTTATGGCAGGGGCCCTCCTACGAGCAGTACTTC. This encodes CASSLWQGPSYEQYF.

Ten or more counts support this clone. V usage is TRBV29-1 and J usage is TRBJ1-3; a weak D match, TRBD1 (5 bases). From germline, CDR1 is SQVTM and CDR2 ANQGSEA. This CDR3 is built from 15 residues. Trimming took 7 bases from V and 0 from J, leaving 16 bases between them. In nucleotides, the CDR3 is TGCAGCGCCGGGGGGACGTCTGACTCTGGAAACACCATATATTTT. Translated: CSAGGTSDSGNTIYF.

This clone occurred many times. The CDR3 region is CASSLSSAGDTGELFF. CDR3 DNA: TGTGCCAGCAGTTTATCGTCAGCGGGCGACACCGGGGAGCTGTTTTTT. The chain is built from TRBV27 and TRBJ2-2; D may be TRBD2 (6 bases). There are 16 residues in the CDR3. The V end lost 0 bases, the J end lost 3 bases, and 11 bases lay between the germline ends. Germline-derived CDR1 and CDR2 are MNHEY and SMNVEV (reference sequence).

This clone was found a few times. The chain has TRBV29-1 and TRBJ2-7; maybe TRBD1 (8 bases). The V gene's germline CDR1 is SQVTM and CDR2 ANQGSEA. The CDR3 consists of 14 residues. V lost 6 bases and J lost 3, with 18 bases in between. Here the CDR3 DNA reads TGCAGCGTCAAACCTACAGGGGGGGTCTACGAGCAGTACTTC. Residues: CSVKPTGGVYEQYF.

This clone was observed a few times. The chain recombines TRBV5-1 with TRBJ2-7; 13 bases line up with TRBD2. Germline lookup yields CDR1 SGHRS and CDR2 YFSETQ. The CDR3 is 16 residues long. Trimming cost V 3 bases and J 3 bases; bases outside gene matches: 6. In nucleotides, the CDR3 is TGCGCCAGCAGCTCAGGACTAGCGGGAGTTTTCTACGAGCAGTACTTC. Amino acids: CASSSGLAGVFYEQYF.

This clone was detected many times. The chain is built from TRBV7-9 and TRBJ1-2; D not certain. V was shortened by 1 base and J by 4 bases, with 7 bases between the two germline ends. CDR3 length: 13 residues. CDR1 is SEHNR and CDR2 is FQNEAQ in the germline V gene (reference sequence). Here the CDR3 reads CASSLGWSYGYTF. In DNA, the CDR3 is TGTGCCAGCAGCTTAGGGTGGAGCTATGGCTACACCTTC.

In this sample, this clone turned up many times. The chain has TRBV4-1 and TRBJ2-7; 9 bases are a match to TRBD2. V lost 0 bases to trimming and J lost 4 bases; unmatched junction nucleotides: 7. There are 16 residues in the CDR3. Germline lookup yields CDR1 MGHRA and CDR2 YSYEKL. Written as DNA, the CDR3 is TGCGCCAGCAGCCAAGACATTAGCGGGAGTCCGTACGAGCAGTACTTC. This translates into CASSQDISGSPYEQYF.

In its sample, this clone was seen a few times. Additional DNA sequences in this sample encode the identical CDR3. The rearrangement uses TRBV30 and TRBJ1-2; unclear D gene. With 2 bases removed from V and 14 bases from J, the gap between germline ends came to 18 bases. The length of the CDR3 is 12 residues. The germline CDR1 and CDR2 sequences are GTSNPN and SVGIG (reference sequence). The DNA for the CDR3 is TGTGCCTGGAGTTCAGTAGAGGGCTTAAGGACCTTC. It encodes CAWSSVEGLRTF.

This clone was seen more than once but under ten times. This sequence joins TRBV28 and TRBJ1-2; D is perhaps TRBD1 (5 bases). This CDR3 is built from 15 residues. The germline V gene has CDR1 MDHEN and CDR2 SYDVKM. V was trimmed by 8 bases and J by 3 bases, leaving 19 bases between them. CDR3 DNA: TGTGCCAGCCATAACCCGACGGGACTGGACTATGGCTACACCTTC. Translating gives CASHNPTGLDYGYTF.

This clone has ten or more counts. CDR3 nucleotides: TGCAGCGCCCGAGTCGGGTTTTCGAACACCGGGGAGCTGTTTTTT. Translation gives CSARVGFSNTGELFF. V is TRBV29-1 and J is TRBJ2-2; D not certain. The ends were cut back, 7 bases at V and 0 bases at J, with 15 bases in the middle. This CDR3 has 15 residues. Germline V gene data show CDR1 as SQVTM and CDR2 as ANQGSEA.

This clone has a count of ten or more. The chain combines TRBV4-1 with TRBJ1-6, with TRBD1 matching over 8 bases. CDR1 is MGHRA and CDR2 is YSYEKL in the germline V gene. Trimming at V came to 0 bases and at J to 9 bases, leaving 4 bases not matched to a gene. The CDR3 runs to 15 residues. The CDR3 sequence: CASSQDRGRGSPLHF. The CDR3 DNA reads as TGCGCCAGCAGCCAAGACAGGGGGCGGGGTTCACCCCTCCACTTT.